The 14 T cell receptor beta chains below all came from one sample that was sequenced in a study of T cells in localized non-small cell lung cancer. Using immunoSEQ multiplex PCR, the repertoire was profiled, and TCRdb retains in-frame clones only, with some absent. The sample lists fewer than 60,000 clones, approximately 82% occurring once. This sample comprised peripheral blood, obtained before any cancer treatment. The source of these receptors is a female donor older than 55 with stage II squamous cell lung carcinoma.

The chain uses TRBV30 and TRBJ1-2, with 8 nucleotides matching TRBD1. The germline V gene encodes CDR1 GTSNPN and CDR2 SVGIG (reference sequence). Losses at the gene ends were 3 bases for V and 12 bases for J; bases not matched to a gene: 6. This CDR3 comprises 11 residues. CDR3 sequence reads: CAWSPDRGHTF. In DNA, the CDR3 is TGTGCCTGGAGCCCCGACAGGGGCCACACCTTC.

The rearrangement uses TRBV2 and TRBJ1-2, with a possible D match to TRBD1 (6 bases). Germline V gene data show CDR1 as SNHLY and CDR2 as FYNNEI. This CDR3 has 16 residues. Deletions cut 7 bases from V and 3 bases from J, with 21 bases between. CDR3 sequence reads: CASTLFRGGLDYGYTF. The CDR3 nucleotides read TGTGCCAGCACGCTTTTTCGGGGGGGGCTTGACTATGGCTACACCTTC.

The rearrangement uses TRBV6-1 and TRBJ1-5, with 10 bases lining up with TRBD1. Trimming took 8 bases from V and 7 from J; bases not matched to a gene: 2. This CDR3 comprises 12 residues. Germline V gives CDR1 MNHNS, CDR2 SASEGT. As DNA, the CDR3 is TGTGCCAGCGGGACAGGGGACCAGCCCCAGCATTTT. Residues: CASGTGDQPQHF.

The chain couples TRBV11-2 to TRBJ2-2; D uncertain. The CDR3 covers 15 residues. Germline values: CDR1 SGHAT, CDR2 FQNNGV. V was shortened by 2 bases and J by 7 bases, with 14 bases between the two germline ends. In DNA, the CDR3 is TGTGCCAGCAGCTTAACTGGGTCCGTCGGCGGGGAGCTGTTTTTT. This sequence encodes CASSLTGSVGGELFF.

The V and J genes are TRBV4-3 and TRBJ1-1; D is unresolved. Trimming shortened V by 0 bases and J by 1 base, and 3 bases separated the two germline ends. Germline CDR1 reads LGHNA; CDR2 reads YSLEER. The CDR3 covers 13 residues. CDR3 sequence (DNA): TGCGCCAGCAGCCAAGACACGAACACTGAAGCTTTCTTT. It yields the protein CASSQDTNTEAFF.

This clone occurred once. The V and J genes are TRBV9 and TRBJ2-2, with D maybe TRBD1 (6 bases). Germline CDR1 and CDR2: SGDLS and YYNGEE. This CDR3 spans 16 amino acids. V lost 1 base and J lost 2, with 12 bases in between. DNA of the CDR3: TGTGCCAGCAGCGTAAGCCCAGGGGTTAACACCGGGGAGCTGTTTTTT. It specifies CASSVSPGVNTGELFF.

The genes are TRBV5-1 and TRBJ1-1; D not certain. This CDR3 region has 16 residues. Trimming left V 1 base short and J 0 bases short, with 13 bases between. CDR1 SGHRS and CDR2 YFSETQ come from the germline V gene. This CDR3 reads CASSLSVDLMNTEAFF. CDR3 DNA sequence: TGCGCCAGCAGCTTGTCCGTGGACCTTATGAACACTGAAGCTTTCTTT.

V is TRBV6-5 and J is TRBJ2-3; maybe TRBD2 (6 bases). V lost 7 bases to trimming and J lost 2 bases, with 16 bases between them. The CDR3 extends over 15 amino acids. Germline lookup yields CDR1 MNHEY and CDR2 SVGAGI. Here the CDR3 DNA reads TGTGCCAGCACCCCCCCTTGGGGGGACACAGATACGCAGTATTTT. Translation gives CASTPPWGDTDTQYF.

The V gene is TRBV27, the J gene TRBJ2-3; 8 nucleotides match TRBD1. Unmatched junction bases numbered 9, after V lost 5 bases and J lost 5 bases. This CDR3 has 15 residues. The germline V gene encodes CDR1 MNHEY and CDR2 SMNVEV (reference sequence). CDR3 bases: TGTGCCAGCAGTGTGGGGCAGGGGGCAAGAGATACGCAGTATTTT. Translating gives CASSVGQGARDTQYF.

The chain links TRBV7-8 to TRBJ1-2; D possibly corresponds to TRBD1 (6 bases). V was pared by 3 bases and J by 10 bases, with 9 bases between. The germline gives CDR1 SGHVS, CDR2 FQNEAQ. The length of the CDR3 is 11 residues. In DNA form, the CDR3 reads TGTGCCAGCAGCTTCGGACAGACCTACACCTTC. It yields the protein CASSFGQTYTF.

V is TRBV7-2 and J is TRBJ2-1; TRBD1 is a possible D gene (6 bases). V was trimmed by 2 bases and J by 6 bases, leaving 8 bases between them. The CDR3 contains 13 residues. Germline lookup yields CDR1 SGHTA and CDR2 FQGNSA. CDR3 sequence: CASSLWGPNEQFF. CDR3 bases: TGTGCCAGCAGCTTATGGGGGCCCAATGAGCAGTTCTTC.

The chain is built from TRBV5-1 and TRBJ1-1; no firm D call. CDR3 length: 15 amino acids. The V gene's germline CDR1 is SGHRS and CDR2 YFSETQ. V dropped 0 bases and J dropped 0 bases, with 9 bases sitting between them. CDR3 in DNA: TGCGCCAGCAGCTTGGTTCCCGGATTGAACACTGAAGCTTTCTTT. Translation gives CASSLVPGLNTEAFF.

The CDR3 DNA is TGTGCCAGCAGCTTCCAGGGTCGGTCCTGGGAGCAGTACTTC. It translates to CASSFQGRSWEQYF. This chain joins TRBV5-5 and TRBJ2-7, with D tentatively TRBD1 (5 bases). V gave up 2 bases and J gave up 7 bases, with 16 bases separating them. The germline V gene has CDR1 SGHKS and CDR2 YYEKEE (reference sequence). This CDR3 comprises 14 residues.

V is TRBV7-2 and J is TRBJ2-3; 10 bases map to TRBD2. Unmatched junction bases numbered 4, after V lost 2 bases and J lost 5 bases. Looked up from germline, CDR1 is SGHTA and CDR2 is FQGNSA. The CDR3 is made up of 15 amino acids. The CDR3 spells CASSLSAGGRDTQYF. The CDR3 coding sequence is TGTGCCAGCAGCTTATCAGCGGGGGGGCGAGATACGCAGTATTTT.